This is a list of T cell receptor beta chains from one sample in a study of T-cell memory formation after mild COVID-19. TCRdb recomputed calls from the 5' RACE reads with MiXCR, one row per CDR3 protein. The sample includes tens of thousands of distinct CDR3 sequences, 7.3% of them seen just once. The material sequenced was PBMCs or a T cell subset sorted from them (not recorded which). Receptor source: a man aged 18 to 35 who had mild COVID-19 (a few samples of this study predate the infection). Cell type and time point are not known. The CDR3 runs from the conserved cysteine through the conserved F or W. D genes are given only for firm matches. Clone size is not always given. Where it is, it says once, few, many or a class for expanded clones.

V gene	D gene	CDR3 length	clone size	J gene	CDR3 protein	CDR3 DNA
TRBV12-3/TRBV12-4	.	14	.	TRBJ2-6	CASSHNSGANVLTF	TGTGCCAGCAGTCACAACTCTGGGGCCAACGTCCTGACTTTC
TRBV3-1	.	14	.	TRBJ2-5	CASSRVAGPETQYF	TGTGCCAGCAGCCGAGTGGCGGGACCAGAGACCCAGTACTTC
TRBV2	.	15	.	TRBJ2-7	CASRPLGGKAYEQYF	TGTGCCAGCAGGCCCCTTGGGGGAAAGGCCTACGAGCAGTACTTC
TRBV3-1	TRBD1	13	few	TRBJ1-1	CASSLPGQGLAFF	TGTGCCAGCAGCCTTCCGGGACAGGGGTTAGCTTTCTTT
TRBV9	TRBD1	15	.	TRBJ2-5	CASSVGGTGQETQYF	TGTGCCAGCAGCGTAGGTGGGACAGGACAAGAGACCCAGTACTTC
TRBV5-8	.	12	few	TRBJ1-1	CASRPGQSEAFF	TGTGCCAGCAGACCAGGACAGTCTGAGGCTTTCTTT
TRBV7-2	.	15	.	TRBJ2-3	CASSLVGPGTDTQYF	TGTGCCAGCAGCTTAGTCGGTCCCGGCACAGATACGCAGTATTTT
TRBV7-8	.	18	.	TRBJ1-1	CASSFWGAGVVVNTEAFF	TGTGCCAGCAGCTTTTGGGGGGCAGGGGTCGTCGTGAACACTGAAGCTTTCTTT
TRBV12-3/TRBV12-4	.	14	many	TRBJ1-1	CASSAGTRNTEAFF	TGTGCCAGCAGCGCCGGGACAAGAAACACTGAAGCTTTCTTT
TRBV6-1	TRBD1	16	.	TRBJ1-6	CASSAITGQVNSPLHF	TGTGCCAGCAGTGCCATAACCGGACAGGTTAATTCACCCCTCCACTTT
TRBV5-1	TRBD1	15	many	TRBJ2-3	CASSSRQGVTDTQYF	TGCGCCAGCAGCTCCAGACAGGGGGTAACAGATACGCAGTATTTT
TRBV7-9	.	14	many	TRBJ2-2	CASSYDPNTGELFF	TGTGCCAGCAGTTACGACCCGAACACCGGGGAGCTGTTTTTT
TRBV5-1	.	13	.	TRBJ2-5	CASSATNGETQYF	TGCGCCAGCAGCGCAACCAATGGGGAGACCCAGTACTTC
TRBV3-1	.	14	few	TRBJ2-3	CASSQRDGRDTQYF	TGTGCCAGCAGCCAACGGGACGGTAGAGATACGCAGTATTTT
TRBV7-2	TRBD1	15	few	TRBJ2-1	CASSYMGQGNNEQFF	TGTGCCAGCAGCTATATGGGACAGGGGAACAATGAGCAGTTCTTC
TRBV7-6	TRBD2	14	many	TRBJ2-1	CASRGIAGANEQFF	TGTGCCAGCCGCGGGATAGCGGGGGCAAATGAGCAGTTCTTC
TRBV5-1	.	15	.	TRBJ2-2	CASSFSLVQAGELFF	TGCGCCAGCAGCTTCTCTTTGGTACAGGCCGGGGAGCTGTTTTTT